This T cell receptor (beta chain) was identified in a study of CD8 T cells in Susac syndrome. Sequencing targeted TCR beta in T cells from blood (CD8+ and CD4+). Purification of the CD8+ and CD4+ T cells relied on negative isolation, and TEMRA cells underwent FACS enrichment. The authors reverse transcribed roughly 0.5 to 1 ug RNA with random hexamers. Each CDR3 protein is one row after TCRdb ran MiXCR on the immunoSEQ multiplex PCR reads. The sample shows 210,000 or so distinct CDR3 sequences, less than 95% of them seen only once. This sequence was found in a human donor with Susac syndrome. Sequencing input: CD4+ T cells from PBMCs.

The CDR3 spells CSSWDGHTGELFF. In DNA form, the CDR3 reads TGCAGCTCGTGGGACGGACACACCGGGGAGCTGTTTTTT. The genes are TRBV29-1 and TRBJ2-2, with D perhaps assigned TRBD1 or TRBD2 (5 bases each). Trimming took off 8 bases at V and 3 bases at J, with 13 bases between the two ends. The CDR3 is made up of 13 amino acids. CDR1 SQVTM and CDR2 ANQGSEA come from the germline V gene.